The subject of this entry is one T cell receptor (beta chain). In the source study's methods: From reference gene primer amplification, estimates of nucleated cell counts were derived. Assay used: immunoSEQ multiplex PCR; TCRdb lists only in-frame clones, some missing. From that table come the V and J calls and clone size; the DNA was used to work out D and trimming. The table records about 300,000 clones, 85% of them present only once. J lost 1 base, V lost 6 bases, and 6 bases had no gene match. Germline V lookup: CDR1 MNHEY, CDR2 SVGAGI. The CDR3 covers 15 residues. These data are taken from a study of blood T cell repertoires in COVID-19. The overall study: Whether acute or convalescent, the COVID-19 samples came from the United States, Italy and Spain.

The sample consisted of PBMCs or T cells enriched from blood (not recorded which). The V and J genes are TRBV6-5 and TRBJ2-3; 8 bases match TRBD2. This sequence originates from a woman in her forties or fifties who had recovered from COVID-19. The CDR3: CASRSIAGRTDTQYF. The CDR3 nucleotides read TGTGCCAGCAGGTCGATAGCGGGGCGCACAGATACGCAGTATTTT.